The 27 T cell receptor beta chains in this list originate from one sample, sequenced in a study of CD8+CD57+ T cells in acquired aplastic anemia. Patients selected for sequencing had displayed CD8+CD57+ cell expansion by flow cytometry. Investigators profiled TCR beta VDJ and CDR3 from genomic DNA template. TCRdb re-called the reads with MiXCR, one entry per CDR3 protein. The sample carries approximately 470,000 distinct CDR3 sequences, around 30% recorded once. The sample taken for sequencing was sorted CD4+, CD8+, or CD8+CD57+ T cells (not recorded which) from PBMCs. The receptors here all came from a human donor with aplastic anemia.

The sample holds a few counts of this clonotype. The chain has TRBV12-3 or TRBV12-4 and TRBJ1-5; D not resolved. CDR3 length: 17 amino acids. Trimming shortened V by 2 bases and J by 2 bases, and 16 bases separated the two germline ends. The CDR3 protein is CASSLLLREDGNQPQHF. CDR3 coding DNA: TGTGCCAGCAGTTTACTCTTGCGGGAGGATGGCAATCAGCCCCAGCATTTT.

CDR3 loop: CASKRTAFYEQYF. CDR3 nucleotide sequence: TGTGCCAGCAAAAGGACAGCCTTCTACGAGCAGTACTTC. The chain joins TRBV2 to TRBJ2-7; D might be TRBD1 (6 bases). V gave up 7 bases and J gave up 3 bases, with 13 bases separating them. The V gene's germline CDR1 is SNHLY and CDR2 FYNNEI. There are 13 residues in the CDR3.

The CDR3 sequence is CASSLQESSYEQYF. The CDR3, as DNA: TGTGCCAGCAGCTTACAGGAGAGCTCCTACGAGCAGTACTTC. V and J are TRBV7-8 and TRBJ2-7; D call uncertain. The germline V and J ends were trimmed by 2 bases and 0 bases, with 8 bases remaining between them. This CDR3 contains 14 residues. CDR1 is SGHVS and CDR2 is FQNEAQ in the germline V gene. Variable domain in full (rest from reference TRBV7-8 and TRBJ2-7): GAGVSQSPRYKVAKRGQDVALRCDPISGHVSLFWYQQALGQGPEFLTYFQNEAQLDKSGLPSDRFFAERPEGSVSTLKIQRTQQEDSAVYLCASSLQESSYEQYFGPGTRLTVT.

This rearrangement joins TRBV14 to TRBJ1-2; TRBD1 aligns across 7 bases. This CDR3 has 13 residues. J gave up 9 bases and V 8 bases, and 12 bases lay outside the gene matches. Germline V gene lookup returns CDR1 SGHDN and CDR2 FVKESK. In nucleotides, the CDR3 is TGTGCCAGCTCACCAACTCAGGGACAGAGCTACACCTTC. Its protein is CASSPTQGQSYTF.

Concerning this clonotype itself: It is likely a read error, because the conserved phenylalanine at the end of the CDR3 is missing. The DNA is omitted, as the CDR3 cannot be located on it reliably, and the CDR3 follows TCRdb's listing. The chain recombines TRBV19 with TRBJ2-7; the table's D call, TRBD1, has no DNA check behind it. The CDR3 region is 8 residues in length, termini included. Germline loops: CDR1 LNHDA, CDR2 SQIVND (reference sequence). The chain's CDR3 is CASSIADR.

J is TRBJ2-1 and V is TRBV9; 9 positions agree with TRBD2. Trimming cost V 0 bases and J 10 bases; bases outside gene matches: 11. CDR3 size: 16 residues. The germline gives CDR1 SGDLS, CDR2 YYNGEE. The CDR3 spells CASSVGASGMSWEQFF. CDR3 sequence (DNA): TGTGCCAGCAGCGTAGGCGCTAGCGGGATGAGCTGGGAGCAGTTCTTC.

Many counts were recorded for this clonotype. The chain carries TRBV20-1 and TRBJ1-6; 8 positions agree with TRBD1. This CDR3 spans 13 amino acids. CDR1 is DFQATT, CDR2 SNEGSKA, per germline (reference sequence). V trimming: 2 bases; J trimming: 8 bases; junction bases outside the gene matches: 2. In DNA form, the CDR3 reads TGCAGTGCTAGATCAGGGGGCGATTCACCCCTCCACTTT. It is translated as CSARSGGDSPLHF.

V usage is TRBV28 and J usage is TRBJ1-2; possible D gene TRBD1, 5 bases. The CDR3 has 13 residues. Between the trimmed V and J ends, which lost 3 bases and 9 bases, there was a span of 14 bases. CDR1 MDHEN and CDR2 SYDVKM come from the germline V gene. The CDR3 is CASSLVTVPSYTF. The CDR3, as DNA: TGTGCCAGCAGTTTGGTGACAGTACCAAGCTACACCTTC.

The chain employs TRBV5-1 and TRBJ2-2, with 7 positions matching TRBD2. This CDR3 region has 17 residues. V dropped 3 bases and J dropped 6; count of bases not matched to a gene: 14. CDR1 SGHRS and CDR2 YFSETQ come from the germline V gene. The CDR3: CASSSTTAGSLAGELFF. The CDR3, as DNA: TGCGCCAGCAGCTCGACGACAGCGGGGAGTTTGGCCGGGGAGCTGTTTTTT.

There are a few counts of this clonotype. The J gene is TRBJ2-7, the V gene TRBV5-1; TRBD2 aligns across 12 bases. There are 19 residues in the CDR3. V shed 4 bases and J 5 bases; nucleotides not matched to a gene: 19. The germline gives CDR1 SGHRS, CDR2 YFSETQ. CDR3 in amino acids: CASSPSGTSGWWGANEQYF. The CDR3 DNA reads as TGCGCCAGCAGCCCCTCCGGGACTAGCGGGTGGTGGGGTGCCAACGAGCAGTACTTC.

This clonotype was observed a handful of times. This rearrangement joins TRBV12-5 to TRBJ1-1; no clear D. V was trimmed by 1 base and J by 10 bases, leaving 7 bases between them. The CDR3 length is 11 residues. Germline loops: CDR1 LGHNT, CDR2 FRNRAP. DNA for the CDR3: TGTGCTAGTGGTTTGGAGGGTCCAGCTTTCTTT. It encodes CASGLEGPAFF.

This chain uses TRBV6-1 with TRBJ1-3, with D unclear. Trimming took off 5 bases at V and 8 bases at J, with 13 bases between the two ends. Germline CDR1 MNHNS, CDR2 SASEGT. The CDR3 length is 13 residues. The CDR3 DNA follows: TGTGCCAGCAGTCGCGGGTCATTGGACACCATATATTTT. Its protein is CASSRGSLDTIYF.

This rearrangement joins TRBV15 to TRBJ2-7, with TRBD1 identical over 7 bases. The CDR3 loop spans 15 amino acids. Germline CDR1 reads LNHNV; CDR2 reads YYDKDF (reference sequence). With 3 bases clipped from V and 0 bases from J, the junction kept 5 bases outside the gene matches. As DNA, the CDR3 is TGTGCCACCAGCAGTGACAGGGCGAGCTCCTACGAGCAGTACTTC. This sequence encodes CATSSDRASSYEQYF.

Ten or more counts support this clonotype. The chain joins TRBV9 to TRBJ1-1, with D perhaps TRBD1 (5 bases). The CDR3 runs 14 residues. Trimming removed 3 bases at V and 1 base at J, with 10 bases between. Germline-derived CDR1 and CDR2 are SGDLS and YYNGEE. This chain's CDR3 is CASSARQSNTEAFF. The CDR3 DNA is TGTGCCAGCAGCGCCCGACAGTCGAACACTGAAGCTTTCTTT.

In the case of this clonotype: An end of the junction differs from the germline gene, which may be a read error. The chain couples TRBV29-1 to TRBJ1-2; 7 bases map to TRBD1. Germline values: CDR1 SQVTM, CDR2 ANQGSEA. The CDR3 runs 12 residues. In DNA, the CDR3 is TGCAGCGTAGAAGACAGGGTTAATGGCTACACCTTC. Translating it yields CSVEDRVNGYTF.

At least ten counts were recorded for this clonotype. J is TRBJ1-2 and V is TRBV6-1, with D tentatively TRBD1 (6 bases). Germline loops: CDR1 MNHNS, CDR2 SASEGT. The CDR3 contains 11 residues. Between the trimmed V and J ends, which lost 5 bases and 8 bases, there was a span of 9 bases. CDR3 sequence reads: CASSNGQGYTF. CDR3 bases: TGTGCCAGCAGTAATGGACAGGGCTACACCTTC.

Ten or more counts support this clonotype. CDR3: CASSLSRDRVGYTF. CDR3 DNA sequence: TGTGCCAGCAGTCTATCCCGGGACAGGGTAGGCTACACCTTC. The V call is TRBV2, the J call TRBJ1-2; the match to TRBD1 covers 9 bases. Germline V gives CDR1 SNHLY, CDR2 FYNNEI. J lost 8 bases, V lost 5 bases, and 9 bases had no gene match. This CDR3 spans 14 amino acids. Combining the CDR3 with reference TRBV2 and TRBJ1-2 gives the whole variable domain EPEVTQTPSHQVTQMGQEVILRCVPISNHLYFYWYRQILGQKVEFLVSFYNNEISEKSEIFDDQFSVERPDGSNFTLKIRSTKLEDSAMYFCASSLSRDRVGYTFGSGTRLTVV.

This clonotype has more than one count but fewer than ten. J is TRBJ2-1 and V is TRBV11-2; the D is unclear. This CDR3 contains 15 residues. Germline V gene sequence: CDR1 SGHAT, CDR2 FQNNGV. Trimming removed 3 bases at V and 9 bases at J, with 18 bases between. CDR3 sequence (DNA): TGTGCCAGCAGCTTCTCTGGGGTGCTGGTCGGTGAGCAGTTCTTC. Translated: CASSFSGVLVGEQFF.

This clonotype was counted at least ten times. The chain joins TRBV2 to TRBJ1-1; TRBD1 is a possible D gene (5 bases). The CDR3 totals 14 residues. Trimming stripped 9 bases from V and 7 bases from J, with 21 bases between. Germline V gives CDR1 SNHLY, CDR2 FYNNEI. CDR3 coding DNA: TGTGCCAGAAGGACAACGGCCACCCAAGATGAAGCTTTCTTT. Its translation: CARRTTATQDEAFF. The variable domain in full, with the rest retrieved from reference TRBV2 and TRBJ1-1, is EPEVTQTPSHQVTQMGQEVILRCVPISNHLYFYWYRQILGQKVEFLVSFYNNEISEKSEIFDDQFSVERPDGSNFTLKIRSTKLEDSAMYFCARRTTATQDEAFFGQGTRLTVV.

This clonotype was observed at least ten times. The chain couples TRBV2 to TRBJ2-5, with D unclear. Germline CDR1 SNHLY, CDR2 FYNNEI. V lost 4 bases, J lost 2 bases, and 5 bases lay in between. The CDR3 extends over 12 amino acids. The CDR3: CASSVLQETQYF. Here the CDR3 DNA reads TGTGCCAGCAGTGTGCTACAAGAGACCCAGTACTTC.

This clonotype was observed a few times. The chain uses TRBV6-2 or TRBV6-3 and TRBJ1-2, with a possible D match to TRBD1 (5 bases). Trimming removed 2 bases at V and 9 bases at J, with 13 bases between. The germline gives CDR1 MNHEY, CDR2 SVGEGT. The CDR3 has 13 amino acids. This CDR3 reads CASSYDRLLSYTF. CDR3 coding DNA: TGTGCCAGCAGTTACGACAGACTCCTTAGCTACACCTTC.

This clonotype was recorded many times. The V and J genes are TRBV9 and TRBJ1-2; D possibly corresponds to TRBD1 (5 bases). Deletions cut 6 bases from V and 1 base from J, with 16 bases between. Germline CDR1 and CDR2: SGDLS and YYNGEE. This CDR3 is built from 15 residues. CDR3 in amino acids: CASTPSGGGNYGYTF. For the CDR3, the DNA is TGTGCCAGCACCCCCTCGGGGGGTGGTAACTATGGCTACACCTTC.

This clonotype was seen once. A read error may be the cause here, since a much bigger clone is one base away. The genes are TRBV5-5 and TRBJ1-1, with D perhaps TRBD1 (5 bases). There are 12 residues in the CDR3. Trimming stripped 4 bases from V and 8 bases from J, with 12 bases between. Germline V lookup: CDR1 SGHKS, CDR2 YYEKEE (reference sequence). CDR3 DNA sequence: TGTGCCAGCAGCACGTGGGCAGGGGAAGCTTTCTTT. It translates to CASSTWAGEAFF.

This clonotype was seen a few times. One junction end does not reproduce the germline sequence, and a read error may be involved. CDR3 coding DNA: TGTGCCGGCAGTGTAAAAGGGGGGAACACTGAAGCTTTCTTT. Residues: CAGSVKGGNTEAFF. The chain uses TRBV2 and TRBJ1-1; maybe TRBD1 (6 bases). The CDR3 is 14 residues long. Germline lookup yields CDR1 SNHLY and CDR2 FYNNEI.

About this clonotype: A much bigger clone sits one base away, suggesting this may be a read error. This chain links TRBV20-1 with TRBJ2-3; tentative D call: TRBD2 (5 bases). Germline loops: CDR1 DFQATT, CDR2 SNEGSKA (reference sequence). The CDR3 length is 14 residues. V was clipped by 7 bases and J by 0 bases, with 14 bases between them. The CDR3 region has the DNA TGCAGTGTGTCTGCGGGTTGGAGCACAGATACGCAGTATTTT. Protein sequence: CSVSAGWSTDTQYF.

The CDR3 bases are TGTGCCAGCAGCTTGTACGTTAGACCGACCAATACGCAGTATTTT. Protein sequence: CASSLYVRPTNTQYF. The chain links TRBV5-6 to TRBJ2-3; D gene uncertain. This CDR3 has 15 residues. V lost 1 base, J lost 7 bases, and 16 bases lay in between. In germline, CDR1 is SGHDT, CDR2 YYEEEE.

This clonotype came up a few times. The V call is TRBV20-1, the J call TRBJ2-2; 7 bases are a match to TRBD2. After removal of 1 base from V and 3 bases from J, the junction contained 2 bases not matched to a gene. This CDR3 is built from 14 residues. Germline V gene data show CDR1 as DFQATT and CDR2 as SNEGSKA (reference sequence). CDR3 coding DNA: TGCAGTGCTAGAGTAGCGGGTGACACCGGGGAGCTGTTTTTT. It specifies CSARVAGDTGELFF.